This T cell receptor (beta chain) was identified during a study of blood T cells in healthy people across ages (dated by TCRdb to the mid-2010s). With respect to the entire study: In model experiments, roughly one uniquely barcoded TCR beta cDNA molecule per two T cells was captured by template switching. To avoid experimental bias, donors of different ages were randomly spread across the sequencing lanes. The study analyzed two additional independent replicas of 1 million unique cDNA reads from the same blood draw for two donors, one aged 18 to 30 and one aged 80 or older. The study measured age-related changes in TCR beta repertoire diversity using deep sequencing normalized with unique cDNA molecular identifiers. The donors were split into four age groups: young (average 16 years), middle-aged (about 40), aged (around 67) and long-lived (roughly 77).

Library preparation used 5' RACE. This sample was sequenced with an Illumina HiSeq 2500. A second roughly 7 to 12 cycle PCR used a sample-barcoded 5' primer and a J-beta primer mix. A unique molecular identifier was introduced onto each TCR beta cDNA molecule by a template-switch 5' adaptor carrying 12 random nucleotides. Each sample yielded at least 2.5 million CDR3-containing paired-end reads. All of the RNA was converted into first-strand cDNA using the Mint cDNA synthesis kit, with a TRBC-specific oligonucleotide serving as the primer. All cDNA was treated with uracil-DNA glycosylase and then went through a first 18-cycle PCR with the universal primers M1SS and BC2_uni_R. Per the source publication's procedure: Normalization of each sample was performed by random selection of 1 million high-quality reads, each carrying a distinct molecular identifier. Reads with shared molecular identifiers were discarded instead of being binned into consensus sequences. MiTCR, set to a Q25 quality threshold and the strictest error-elimination algorithm, was used for CDR3 identification, clonotype clustering and error correction. A nonparametric unseen species model with Euler transformation was used to estimate a lower bound on total TCR beta diversity. The public reads were run again by TCRdb, first through fastp at Q25 and then through MiXCR, and only productive beta chains were kept. CDR3 protein duplicates are merged, each entry listing the most common genes and DNA. None of the V and J calls come from the authors' own analysis; TCRdb made them. The sample records 1.5 million to 1.9 million distinct CDR3 sequences, approximately 42% of which are singletons. Together, the top ten hold around 4% of the sample.

This clonotype has just one count. Its antigen is not yet known. Base qualities are missing; no much larger clone stands one base away. Overall study outcomes, separate from this receptor: Compared with the aged group, the long-lived group had more naive CD4+ T cells, fewer expanded clones and increased TCR diversity, suggesting age selection. A strong correlation was found between observed TCR beta diversity and the percentage of naive T cells measured by flow cytometry. Because the CMV infection status of the donors was unknown, age-related changes in expanded clonotypes may potentially have been confounded. Total diversity estimates from one million sequenced T cells were considered lower bounds and underestimates. Conclusive comparison of naive and antigen-experienced compartments was prevented by the profiling of bulk unsorted PBMCs. Observed TCR beta diversity per million T cells fell roughly linearly with age, and a significant reduction was already apparent by age about 36.

The donors were around 39 Caucasian individuals from Russia, aged 6 to 90 years, who were systemically healthy. Each donor gave ten milliliters of peripheral blood, collected into EDTA-treated Vacutainer tubes. Ficoll-Paque density-gradient centrifugation was used to isolate PBMCs, with at least 6.5 million per sample. Trizol reagent was used to extract total RNA from the PBMCs, yielding at least 6 micrograms per sample. The percentages of naive CD45RAhigh/CD27high T cells were determined by flow cytometry on a PBMC aliquot from every donor. The sequence was collected from a young woman in good health. Input material: blood.

The CDR3 loop reads CASRPNKGTDMQYF. The DNA sequence reads TGTGCCAGCAGACCAAATAAGGGAACAGATATGCAATATTTT. The rearranged chain carries TRBV12-3 or TRBV12-4 and TRBJ2-3, with no confident D gene call. V is shortened by 6 bases, J by 15 bases, and the region joining them spans 25 bases. Including the terminal cysteine and phenylalanine, the CDR3 comprises 14 residues. The retained sequence is limited to the CDR3, 42 bases, with the frame set at the first base.